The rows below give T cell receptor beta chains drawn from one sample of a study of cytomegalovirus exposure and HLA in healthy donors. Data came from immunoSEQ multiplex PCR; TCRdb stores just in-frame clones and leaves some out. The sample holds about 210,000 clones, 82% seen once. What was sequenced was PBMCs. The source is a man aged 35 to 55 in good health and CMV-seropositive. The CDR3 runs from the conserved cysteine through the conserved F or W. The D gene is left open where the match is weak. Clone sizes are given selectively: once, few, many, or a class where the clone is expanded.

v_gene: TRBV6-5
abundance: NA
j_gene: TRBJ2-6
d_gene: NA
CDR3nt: TGTGCCAGCAGTCCGGCGGGCTCTGGGGCCAACGTCCTGACTTTC
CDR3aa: CASSPAGSGANVLTF

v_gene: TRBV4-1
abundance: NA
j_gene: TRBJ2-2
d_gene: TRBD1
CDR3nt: TGCGCCAGCAGCACTCCCGGGACAGGGAGGACCGGGGAGCTGTTTTTT
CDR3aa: CASSTPGTGRTGELFF

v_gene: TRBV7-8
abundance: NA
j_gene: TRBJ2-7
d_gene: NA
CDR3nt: TGTGCCAGCAGCTTAGACAGATCTTGGGAGCAGTACTTC
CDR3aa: CASSLDRSWEQYF

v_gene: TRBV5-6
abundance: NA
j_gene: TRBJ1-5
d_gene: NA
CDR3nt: TGTGCCAGCAGCTTTCGGACAGGCAATCAGCCCCAGCATTTT
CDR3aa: CASSFRTGNQPQHF

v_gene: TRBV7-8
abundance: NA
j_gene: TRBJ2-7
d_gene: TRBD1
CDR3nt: TGTGCCAGCAGCAACCGGGACAGGGACCACGAGCAGTACTTC
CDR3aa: CASSNRDRDHEQYF

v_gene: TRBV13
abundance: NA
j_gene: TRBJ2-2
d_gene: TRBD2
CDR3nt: TGTGCCAGCAGCTCGGGACTAGCGGGCCTTCTCGGTACCGGGGAGCTGTTTTTT
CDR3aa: CASSSGLAGLLGTGELFF

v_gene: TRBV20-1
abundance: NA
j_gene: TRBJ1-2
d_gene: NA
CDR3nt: TGCAGTGCTAGGGAACAGGGCTACACCTTC
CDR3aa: CSAREQGYTF

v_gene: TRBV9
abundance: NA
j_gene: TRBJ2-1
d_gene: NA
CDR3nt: TGTGCCAGCAGCGCAAAAGCGGAGAACGGGAATGAGCAGTTCTTC
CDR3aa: CASSAKAENGNEQFF

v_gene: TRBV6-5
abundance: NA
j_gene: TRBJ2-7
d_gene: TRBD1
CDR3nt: TGTGCCAGCAGTTCGGACAGGCCGTACGAGCAGTACTTC
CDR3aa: CASSSDRPYEQYF

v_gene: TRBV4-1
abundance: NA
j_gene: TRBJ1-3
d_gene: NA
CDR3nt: TGCGCCAGCAGCCAAGGACCCGGGATCTCTGGAAACACCATATATTTT
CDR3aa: CASSQGPGISGNTIYF

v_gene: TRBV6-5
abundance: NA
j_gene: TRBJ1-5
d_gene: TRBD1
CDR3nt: TGTGCCAGCAGCTGGGACAGATATCAGCCCCAGCATTTT
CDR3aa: CASSWDRYQPQHF

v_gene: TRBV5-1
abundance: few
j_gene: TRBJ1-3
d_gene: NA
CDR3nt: TGCGCCAGCAGCTTGGCGCCCGGGGACTCTGGAAACACCATATATTTT
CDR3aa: CASSLAPGDSGNTIYF

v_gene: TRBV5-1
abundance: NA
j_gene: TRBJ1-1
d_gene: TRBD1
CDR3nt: TGCGCCAGCAGCTTGTCCGGGACAGGGTACGGCACTGAAGCTTTCTTT
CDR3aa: CASSLSGTGYGTEAFF

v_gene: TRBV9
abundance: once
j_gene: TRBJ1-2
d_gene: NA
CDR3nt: TGTGCCAGCAGAGCTACCCTTGCGACAGGAAACTATGGCTACACCTTC
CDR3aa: CASRATLATGNYGYTF

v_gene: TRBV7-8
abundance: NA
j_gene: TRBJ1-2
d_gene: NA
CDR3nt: TGTGCCAGCAGCCAACACGGGAACAGTGTCTTCAATGGCTACACCTTC
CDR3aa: CASSQHGNSVFNGYTF

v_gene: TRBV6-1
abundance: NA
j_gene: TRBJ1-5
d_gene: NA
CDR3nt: TGTGCCAGCAGTGAAGTAGGCAATCAGCCCCAGCATTTT
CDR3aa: CASSEVGNQPQHF